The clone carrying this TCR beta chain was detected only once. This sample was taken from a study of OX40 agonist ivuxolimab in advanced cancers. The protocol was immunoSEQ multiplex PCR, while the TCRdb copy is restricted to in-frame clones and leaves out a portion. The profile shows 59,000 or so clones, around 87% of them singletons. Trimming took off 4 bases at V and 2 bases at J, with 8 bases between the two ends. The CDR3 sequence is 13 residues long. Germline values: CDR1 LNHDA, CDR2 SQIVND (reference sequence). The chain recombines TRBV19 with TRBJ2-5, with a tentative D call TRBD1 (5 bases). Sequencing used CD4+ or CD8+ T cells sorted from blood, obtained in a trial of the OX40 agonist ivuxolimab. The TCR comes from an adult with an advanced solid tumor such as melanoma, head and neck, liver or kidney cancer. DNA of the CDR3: TGTGCCAGTAGTAGTACAGGTCAAGAGACCCAGTACTTC. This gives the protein CASSSTGQETQYF.